This T cell receptor beta chain was profiled in a study of cytomegalovirus exposure and HLA in healthy donors. V was pared by 2 bases and J by 2 bases, with 2 bases of the junction left unmatched. CDR1 and CDR2 from the germline V gene are MNHNY and SVGAGI (reference sequence). The CDR3 runs 14 residues. PCR employed 60 Vbeta and 13 Jbeta primers. Method: immunoSEQ multiplex PCR; TCRdb's copy keeps in-frame clones and lacks some. The sample shows about 96,000 clones, under 85% of them seen only once. The chain joins TRBV6-6 to TRBJ2-5; 7 bases map to TRBD2. The specimen was PBMCs. This TCR came from a man in his forties or fifties in good health and CMV-seropositive. Here the CDR3 DNA reads TGTGCCAGCAGTTACGGGGAGGGACAAGAGACCCAGTACTTC. It is translated as CASSYGEGQETQYF.